These T cell receptor beta chains were read from a single sample in a study of blood T cell repertoires in COVID-19. Assay used: immunoSEQ multiplex PCR; TCRdb lists only in-frame clones, some missing. The sample has some 190,000 clones; more than 70% are singletons. The material sequenced was PBMCs or T cells enriched from blood (not recorded which). Receptors were obtained from a man in his forties with acute COVID-19. Both conserved end residues are part of each CDR3. D genes are given only for firm matches. Clone size is given for some rows only: seen once, a few or many times, or a class if the clone is expanded.

CDR3aa,CDR3nt,j_gene,v_gene,d_gene,abundance,len
CAISEGGDRTDTQYF,TGTGCCATCTCGGAAGGGGGCGATCGCACAGATACGCAGTATTTT,TRBJ2-3,TRBV10-3,TRBD1,once,15
CATSRDTGQGNTIYF,TGTGCCACCAGCAGAGATACGGGACAGGGAAACACCATATATTTT,TRBJ1-3,TRBV15,TRBD1,-,15
CASSYSTSGYEQYF,TGTGCCAGCAGTTACTCGACTAGCGGGTACGAGCAGTACTTC,TRBJ2-7,TRBV6-5,TRBD2,-,14
CASSQEFTGSPGLAKNIQYF,TGTGCCAGCAGCCAAGAATTCACAGGGTCTCCGGGGTTAGCCAAAAACATTCAGTACTTC,TRBJ2-4,TRBV3-1/TRBV3-2,-,-,20
CASSPFDQREHSYNEQFF,TGTGCCAGCAGCCCCTTTGATCAGCGGGAACACTCCTACAATGAGCAGTTCTTC,TRBJ2-1,TRBV13,TRBD2,once,18
CASSGRGNNEQFF,TGTGCCAGCAGCGGCCGCGGTAACAATGAGCAGTTCTTC,TRBJ2-1,TRBV4-2,-,-,13
CADRGMNTEAFF,TGTGCAGATAGGGGTATGAACACTGAAGCTTTCTTT,TRBJ1-1,TRBV2,-,-,12
CASSDQGTGELFF,TGTGCCAGCAGTGATCAGGGTACCGGGGAGCTGTTTTTT,TRBJ2-2,TRBV2,-,-,13
CASSYSRGIGQPQHF,TGTGCCAGCAGTTATTCTCGAGGGATTGGTCAGCCCCAGCATTTT,TRBJ1-5,TRBV6-5,-,-,15
CASSRRKGQPSGANVLTF,TGTGCCAGCAGCAGACGGAAGGGACAGCCCTCTGGGGCCAACGTCCTGACTTTC,TRBJ2-6,TRBV21-1,-,-,18
CASSGVRGEQETQYF,TGTGCCAGCAGTGGGGTCAGGGGCGAACAAGAGACCCAGTACTTC,TRBJ2-5,TRBV25-1,-,-,15
CASSLRDNYEQYF,TGTGCCAGCAGCCTTCGGGACAACTACGAGCAGTACTTC,TRBJ2-7,TRBV13,-,-,13
CASSFKGQGASSTEAFF,TGTGCCAGCAGCTTCAAAGGACAGGGCGCGTCGTCAACTGAAGCTTTCTTT,TRBJ1-1,TRBV7-9,TRBD1,-,17
CASSQADTNNEKLFF,TGCGCCAGCAGCCAAGCAGACACCAATAATGAAAAACTGTTTTTT,TRBJ1-4,TRBV4-3,-,-,15
CASSTILSGNGYTF,TGTGCCAGCAGCACCATTCTGTCAGGGAATGGCTACACCTTC,TRBJ1-2,TRBV28,-,-,14
CASRPPQRPSYNEQFF,TGTGCCAGCAGACCCCCCCAGCGGCCTTCCTACAATGAGCAGTTCTTC,TRBJ2-1,TRBV27,-,-,16
CASSPRDRDTGEQYF,TGTGCCAGCAGTCCAAGGGACAGGGACACGGGTGAGCAGTACTTC,TRBJ2-7,TRBV28,TRBD1,-,15
CASRSGTSTGGQYF,TGTGCCAGCAGATCCGGGACTAGCACTGGCGGGCAGTACTTC,TRBJ2-7,TRBV6-5,TRBD2,-,14
CASSLLSLPDTQYF,TGTGCCAGCAGCTTGCTATCGTTACCAGATACGCAGTATTTT,TRBJ2-3,TRBV5-6,-,-,14
CASSLERVSDTEAFF,TGTGCCAGCAGCTTAGAGCGGGTGTCGGACACTGAAGCTTTCTTT,TRBJ1-1,TRBV7-2,-,-,15
CASNRDSGANVLTF,TGTGCCAGCAACCGGGATTCTGGGGCCAACGTCCTGACTTTC,TRBJ2-6,TRBV7-9,-,-,14
CASSSPGLAGGWETQYF,TGCGCCAGCAGCTCCCCGGGACTAGCGGGAGGGTGGGAGACCCAGTACTTC,TRBJ2-5,TRBV4-1,TRBD2,-,17
CASSKTENEQFF,TGTGCCAGCAGCAAGACGGAGAATGAGCAGTTCTTC,TRBJ2-1,TRBV5-6,-,-,12
CASRPGRADYGYTF,TGTGCCAGCCGGCCGGGCAGGGCGGACTATGGCTACACCTTC,TRBJ1-2,TRBV11-2,-,-,14
CASSPGAKQETQYF,TGTGCCAGCAGCCCTGGGGCCAAACAAGAGACCCAGTACTTC,TRBJ2-5,TRBV28,-,-,14
CASSPRRGQGGETQYF,TGTGCCAGCAGCCCTAGACGGGGACAGGGTGGCGAGACCCAGTACTTC,TRBJ2-5,TRBV7-2,TRBD1,once,16
CATSVGQGINEQYF,TGTGCCACCAGTGTGGGACAGGGGATCAACGAGCAGTACTTC,TRBJ2-7,TRBV24-1,TRBD1,-,14
CASSDLQPYF,TGTGCCAGCAGCGACCTACAGCCGTATTTT,TRBJ2-3,TRBV11-2,-,-,10
CASSQNTGATGELFF,TGTGCCAGCAGCCAAAACACAGGGGCCACCGGGGAGCTGTTTTTT,TRBJ2-2,TRBV3-1/TRBV3-2,TRBD1,-,15
CASRQPSGRSGELFF,TGTGCCAGTAGACAGCCGAGCGGGAGGTCCGGGGAGCTGTTTTTT,TRBJ2-2,TRBV19,TRBD2,-,15
CASSYSPRGPYEQYF,TGTGCCAGCAGTTACTCCCCGCGGGGCCCCTACGAGCAGTACTTC,TRBJ2-7,TRBV6-5,-,few,15
CASSQGRAGGPNTGELFF,TGTGCCAGCAGCCAGGGGAGGGCGGGAGGCCCGAACACCGGGGAGCTGTTTTTT,TRBJ2-2,TRBV7-2,TRBD2,-,18
CASSLSLNSGNEQFF,TGTGCTAGCAGCTTATCCCTGAATAGCGGTAATGAGCAGTTCTTC,TRBJ2-1,TRBV7-7,-,-,15
CASSRGYEQYF,TGTGCCAGCAGTAGGGGCTACGAGCAGTACTTC,TRBJ2-7,TRBV25-1,-,-,11
CASSPSFYGRTHTGELFF,TGCGCCAGCAGCCCTTCCTTCTACGGGCGGACACACACCGGGGAGCTGTTTTTT,TRBJ2-2,TRBV4-3,-,-,18
CASSARQGLFRETQYF,TGTGCCAGCAGCGCAAGACAGGGGCTTTTCAGAGAGACCCAGTACTTC,TRBJ2-5,TRBV7-9,TRBD1,-,16
CASSPLAGVGTDTQYF,TGTGCCAGCAGCCCTCTAGCGGGAGTCGGGACAGATACGCAGTATTTT,TRBJ2-3,TRBV7-2,TRBD2,-,16
CASSFPRAGYNEQFF,TGTGCCAGCAGCTTCCCCCGGGCGGGGTACAATGAGCAGTTCTTC,TRBJ2-1,TRBV7-9,-,few,15
CAISGTQGTEAFF,TGTGCCATCAGTGGGACCCAGGGAACTGAAGCTTTCTTT,TRBJ1-1,TRBV10-3,-,-,13
CASSWGSGSSYEQYF,TGTGCCAGCAGCTGGGGTAGCGGGTCTTCCTACGAGCAGTACTTC,TRBJ2-7,TRBV13,TRBD2,-,15
CASSPSINYEQYF,TGTGCCAGCAGCCCCTCTATCAATTACGAGCAGTACTTC,TRBJ2-7,TRBV6-4,-,-,13
CASSLEGRDGFGEQFF,TGTGCCAGCAGTTTAGAAGGGCGGGACGGGTTCGGTGAGCAGTTCTTC,TRBJ2-1,TRBV28,-,-,16
CASSPPGAGDTDTQYF,TGCGCCAGCAGCCCCCCCGGAGCGGGGGACACAGATACGCAGTATTTT,TRBJ2-3,TRBV5-1,TRBD2,-,16
CASSVTGLENSPLHF,TGTGCCAGCAGCGTGACGGGACTGGAGAATTCACCCCTCCACTTT,TRBJ1-6,TRBV7-8,-,-,15